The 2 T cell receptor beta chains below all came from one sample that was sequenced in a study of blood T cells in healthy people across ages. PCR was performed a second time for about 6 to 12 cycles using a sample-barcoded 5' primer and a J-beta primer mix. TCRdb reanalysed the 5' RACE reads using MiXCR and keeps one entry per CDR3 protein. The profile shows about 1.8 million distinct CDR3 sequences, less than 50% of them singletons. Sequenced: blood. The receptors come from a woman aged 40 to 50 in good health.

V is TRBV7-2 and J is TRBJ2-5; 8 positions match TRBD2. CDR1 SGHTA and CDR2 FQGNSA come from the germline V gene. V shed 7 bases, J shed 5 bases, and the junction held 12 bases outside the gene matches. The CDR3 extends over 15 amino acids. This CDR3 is CASTEELAARETQYF. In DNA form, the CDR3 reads TGTGCCAGCACCGAGGAACTAGCGGCAAGGGAGACCCAGTACTTC.

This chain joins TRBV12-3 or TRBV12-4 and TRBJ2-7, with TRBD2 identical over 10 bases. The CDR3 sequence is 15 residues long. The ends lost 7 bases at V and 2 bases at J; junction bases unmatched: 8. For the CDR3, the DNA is TGTGCCAGCAACCTAGCGGGGGCCTCCACCTACGAGCAGTACTTC. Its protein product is CASNLAGASTYEQYF.